This TCR beta chain is from a study of CD8+ T cells in alopecia areata (dated by TCRdb to the late 2010s). General notes on the study: Skin from C3H/HeJ donors aged about 6-12 months with spontaneous alopecia was grafted onto female C3H/HeJ recipients aged roughly 6-10 weeks. In both human patients and the C3H/HeJ mouse model, the study applied high-throughput TCRbeta sequencing to look at T cell clonal expansion in alopecia areata. Human TCRbeta sequencing covered scalp tissue and sorted CD4+ and CD8+ peripheral blood T cells from patchy and totalis/universalis alopecia areata patients and healthy controls. Scalp clonality was compared among normal scalp (n=4), patchy alopecia areata scalp (n=8), and alopecia totalis/universalis scalp (n=8). RNA was extracted with the PAXgene miRNA kit for fixed scalp, the miRNeasy kit for PBMCs, and the RNeasy kit for mouse skin. immunoSEQ multiplex PCR using 35 Vbeta forward primers and 13 Jbeta reverse primers was used to amplify TCRbeta CDR3 regions.

What the research found in general, with its limitations: Scalp TCR repertoire analysis is complicated because resident alphabeta T cells in normal human skin are also sequenced, whereas mouse skin is dominated by gammadelta T cells. Lesional scalp, especially in alopecia totalis/universalis, showed higher clonality and more expanded CD8+ clones than normal scalp, suggesting antigenic drive. Compared with mice, TCR sequences shared between patients were less clear, possibly partly because of HLA diversity across the patient population.

A note on this clone: What antigen it recognizes has not been identified. With a mouse as the source, gene names and germline sequences are drawn from the mouse. Read data end 4 residues before the CDR3 end; the end is taken from the germline J gene. Other DNA sequences within the sample encode an identical CDR3.

The library was built by means of the immunoSEQ multiplex PCR assay. RNA was extracted from all samples and reverse transcribed into cDNA, which served as template for TCR sequencing. First-strand cDNA was synthesized with SuperScript III using a 2:1 mix of oligo-dT and random hexamers. A synthetic immune receptor repertoire was used to gauge amplification bias, and whatever bias remained was removed computationally. Sequencing of the libraries was done on Illumina HiSeq with 60 bp reads that cover the CDR3, reading from J toward V. In the authors' own workflow: Raw reads were preprocessed to remove errors, and CDR3 was defined by IMGT conventions from the conserved cysteine to phenylalanine. Clonality was computed by normalizing Shannon entropy by log2 of the number of productive unique TCRs and subtracting the result from 1. Whether each scalp clone was CD4 or CD8 was inferred by checking scalp TCRbeta sequences against the CD4 and CD8 repertoires from sorted blood. Entries here come from immuneACCESS through TCRdb and include only in-frame sequences with V and J called. Some clones fail to appear in such tables; in the studies checked, an unresolved V gene covers under half of the shortfall, and the cause of the remainder is unknown. V, J and clone size reflect that table, while D and trimming were determined from the DNA. Across this sample, roughly 260,000 clones were tabulated and none appeared just once. In total, the top ten clones hold more than 0.95% of the sample.

Pooled mouse cutaneous lymph node cells were stained for CD4, CD8alpha, NKG2D, NKG2ACE and other markers and were then sorted on a BD Influx. Counted from cysteine to phenylalanine, this CDR3 has 15 amino acids. The 33 bases shown cover part of the CDR3, and their frame starts at base 1. V lost 0 bases and J lost 3 bases, and the count of bases not matched to a germline gene is 2. The CDR1 and CDR2 encoded by the germline V gene are NSHNY and SYGAGN. The chain was built from TRBV13-1 and TRBJ2-5; 9 nucleotides in the junction match TRBD2. Material: CD4+ T cells sorted from a lymph node. The receptor comes from a C3H/HeJ mouse with alopecia areata. The haplotype of this strain at the MHC is H2-k. The CDR3 bases that were read are TGTGCCAGCAGTGATGTCTGGGGGGGGCAAGAC. It is translated as CASSDVWGGQD. The entire CDR3 protein is CASSDVWGGQDTQYF.